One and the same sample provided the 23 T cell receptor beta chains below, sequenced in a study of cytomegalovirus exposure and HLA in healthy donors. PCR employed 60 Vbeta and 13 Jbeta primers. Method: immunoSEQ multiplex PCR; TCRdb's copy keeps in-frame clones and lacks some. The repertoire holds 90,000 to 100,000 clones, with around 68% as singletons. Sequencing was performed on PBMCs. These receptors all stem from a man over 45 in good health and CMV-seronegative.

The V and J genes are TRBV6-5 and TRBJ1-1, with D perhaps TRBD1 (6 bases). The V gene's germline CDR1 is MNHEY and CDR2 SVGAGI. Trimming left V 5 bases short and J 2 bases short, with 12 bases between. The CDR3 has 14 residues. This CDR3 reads CASSARDTNTEAFF. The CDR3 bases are TGTGCCAGCAGTGCACGGGACACCAACACTGAAGCTTTCTTT.

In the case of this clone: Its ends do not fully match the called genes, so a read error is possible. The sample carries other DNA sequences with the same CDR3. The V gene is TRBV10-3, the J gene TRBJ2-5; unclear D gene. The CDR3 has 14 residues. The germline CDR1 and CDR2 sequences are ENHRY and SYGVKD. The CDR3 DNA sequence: TGTGCCATCAGTGGAATGGTGAGGTCAGAGACCCAATACTTC. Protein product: CAISGMVRSETQYF.

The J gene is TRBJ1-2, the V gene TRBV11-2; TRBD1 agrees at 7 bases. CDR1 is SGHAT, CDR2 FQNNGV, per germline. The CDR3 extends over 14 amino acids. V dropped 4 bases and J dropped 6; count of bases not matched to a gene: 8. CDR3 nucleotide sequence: TGTGCCAGCAGCTCATTAAACAGGGGTAATGGCTACACCTTC. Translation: CASSSLNRGNGYTF. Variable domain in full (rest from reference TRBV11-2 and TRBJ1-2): EAGVAQSPRYKIIEKRQSVAFWCNPISGHATLYWYQQILGQGPKLLIQFQNNGVVDDSQLPKDRFSAERLKGVDSTLKIQPAKLEDSAVYLCASSSLNRGNGYTFGSGTRLTVV.

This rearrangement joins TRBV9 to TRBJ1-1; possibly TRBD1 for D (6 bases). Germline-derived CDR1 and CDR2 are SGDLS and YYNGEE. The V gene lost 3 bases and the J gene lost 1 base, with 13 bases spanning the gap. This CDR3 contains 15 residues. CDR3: CASSAPTGGNTEAFF. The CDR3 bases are TGTGCCAGCAGCGCCCCGACAGGCGGGAACACTGAAGCTTTCTTT.

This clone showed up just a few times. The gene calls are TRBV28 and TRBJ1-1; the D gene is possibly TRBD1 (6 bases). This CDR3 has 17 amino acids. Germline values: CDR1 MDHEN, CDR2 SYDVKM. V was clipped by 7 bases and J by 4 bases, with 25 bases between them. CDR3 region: CASTTPQRGGSGTEAFF. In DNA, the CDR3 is TGTGCCAGCACTACACCCCAAAGGGGGGGATCGGGCACTGAAGCTTTCTTT.

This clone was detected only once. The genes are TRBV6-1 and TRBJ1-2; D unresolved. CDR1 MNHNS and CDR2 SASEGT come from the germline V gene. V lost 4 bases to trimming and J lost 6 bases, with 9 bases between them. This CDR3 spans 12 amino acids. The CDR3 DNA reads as TGTGCCAGCAGTGTCCTGGAGCATGGCTACACCTTC. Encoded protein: CASSVLEHGYTF.

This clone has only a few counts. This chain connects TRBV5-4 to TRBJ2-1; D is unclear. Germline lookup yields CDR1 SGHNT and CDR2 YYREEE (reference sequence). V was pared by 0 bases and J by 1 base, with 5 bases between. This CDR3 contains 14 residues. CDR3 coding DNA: TGTGCCAGCAGCTTGGTGGCTTCCTACAATGAGCAGTTCTTC. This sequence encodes CASSLVASYNEQFF.

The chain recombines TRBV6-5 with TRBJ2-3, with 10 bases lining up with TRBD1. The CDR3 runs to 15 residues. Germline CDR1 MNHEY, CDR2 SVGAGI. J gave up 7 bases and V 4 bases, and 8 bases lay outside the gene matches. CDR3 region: CASSLGTGVLNTQYF. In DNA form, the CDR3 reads TGTGCCAGCAGTTTGGGGACAGGGGTGCTGAATACGCAGTATTTT.

The DNA of the CDR3 is TGTGCCAGCAGTGAATGGGGACAGGGAGTCACAGATACGCAGTATTTT. Protein product: CASSEWGQGVTDTQYF. V usage is TRBV6-1 and J usage is TRBJ2-3, with 9 nucleotides matching TRBD1. CDR1 and CDR2 from the germline V gene are MNHNS and SASEGT. The CDR3 is 16 amino acids. The J segment lost 2 bases and the V segment lost 2 bases, leaving 5 bases of the junction unmatched.

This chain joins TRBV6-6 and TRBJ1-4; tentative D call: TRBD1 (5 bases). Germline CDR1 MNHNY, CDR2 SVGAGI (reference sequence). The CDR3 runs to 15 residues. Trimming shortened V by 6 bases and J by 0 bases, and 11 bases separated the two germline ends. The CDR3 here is CASRRQIATNEKLFF. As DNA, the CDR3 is TGTGCCAGCAGACGACAGATAGCAACTAATGAAAAACTGTTTTTT.

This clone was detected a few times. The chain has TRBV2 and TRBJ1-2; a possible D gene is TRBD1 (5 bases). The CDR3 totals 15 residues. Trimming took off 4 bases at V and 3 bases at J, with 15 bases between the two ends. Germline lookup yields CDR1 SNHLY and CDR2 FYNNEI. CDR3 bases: TGTGCCAGCAGTGGGGTGGGGGGAGCTGACTATGGCTACACCTTC. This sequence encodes CASSGVGGADYGYTF.

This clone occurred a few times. CDR3 nucleotides: TGCGCCAGCAGCCCGGGACAGGGGACTGAAGCTTTCTTT. Translating it yields CASSPGQGTEAFF. The chain is built from TRBV5-1 and TRBJ1-1, with 10 bases fitting TRBD1. This CDR3 contains 13 residues. Trimming at V came to 4 bases and at J to 5 bases, leaving 2 bases not matched to a gene. Per germline, CDR1 SGHRS and CDR2 YFSETQ.

As DNA, the CDR3 is TGCAGCGTTGAGAGGCCAGGGGGGTACAATGAGCAGTTCTTC. As protein: CSVERPGGYNEQFF. The chain employs TRBV29-1 and TRBJ2-1, with a weak D call TRBD1 (7 bases). The germline gives CDR1 SQVTM, CDR2 ANQGSEA. Deletions cut 3 bases from V and 4 bases from J, with 13 bases between. This CDR3 spans 14 amino acids.

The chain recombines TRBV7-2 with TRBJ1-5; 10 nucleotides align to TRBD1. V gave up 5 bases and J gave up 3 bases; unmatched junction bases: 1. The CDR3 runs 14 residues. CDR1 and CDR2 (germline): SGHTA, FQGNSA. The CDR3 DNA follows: TGTGCCAGCAGCGACAGGGGGCCCAATCAGCCCCAGCATTTT. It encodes CASSDRGPNQPQHF.

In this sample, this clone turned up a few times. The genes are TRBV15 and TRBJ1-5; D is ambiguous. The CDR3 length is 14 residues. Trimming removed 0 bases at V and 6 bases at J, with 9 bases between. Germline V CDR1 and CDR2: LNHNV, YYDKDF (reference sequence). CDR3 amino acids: CATSRDQEGQPQHF. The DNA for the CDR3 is TGTGCCACCAGCAGAGACCAGGAGGGTCAGCCCCAGCATTTT.

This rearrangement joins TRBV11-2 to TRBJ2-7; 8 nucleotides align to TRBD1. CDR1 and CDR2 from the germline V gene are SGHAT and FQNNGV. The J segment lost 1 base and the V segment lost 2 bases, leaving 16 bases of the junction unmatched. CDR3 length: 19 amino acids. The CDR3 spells CASSLMAMRGQGYSYEQYF. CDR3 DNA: TGTGCCAGCAGCTTAATGGCTATGCGAGGACAGGGATATTCCTACGAGCAGTACTTC.

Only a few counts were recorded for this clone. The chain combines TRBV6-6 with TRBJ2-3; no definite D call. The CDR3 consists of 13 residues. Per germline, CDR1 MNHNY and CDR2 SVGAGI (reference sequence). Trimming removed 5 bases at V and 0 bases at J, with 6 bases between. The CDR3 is CASSQQSTDTQYF. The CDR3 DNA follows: TGTGCCAGCAGTCAACAGAGCACAGATACGCAGTATTTT.

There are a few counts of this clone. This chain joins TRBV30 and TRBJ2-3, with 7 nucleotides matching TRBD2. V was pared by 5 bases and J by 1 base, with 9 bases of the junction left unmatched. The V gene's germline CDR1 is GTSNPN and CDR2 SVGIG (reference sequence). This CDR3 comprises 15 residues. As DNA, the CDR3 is TGTGCCTGGCAAAAGTCCCGGGGGGGCACAGATACGCAGTATTTT. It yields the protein CAWQKSRGGTDTQYF.

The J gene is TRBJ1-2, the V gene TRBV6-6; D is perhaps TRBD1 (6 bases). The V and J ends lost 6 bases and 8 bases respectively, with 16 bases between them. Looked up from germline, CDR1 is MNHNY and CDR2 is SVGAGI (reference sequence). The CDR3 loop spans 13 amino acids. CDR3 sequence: CASSLGGLGGYTF. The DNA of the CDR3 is TGTGCCAGCAGCCTCGGGGGGCTAGGGGGCTACACCTTC.

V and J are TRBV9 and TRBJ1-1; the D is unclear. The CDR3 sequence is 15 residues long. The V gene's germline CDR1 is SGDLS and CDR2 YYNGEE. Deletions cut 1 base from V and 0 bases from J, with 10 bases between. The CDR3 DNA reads TGTGCCAGCAGCGTATCGACGGGGATGAACACTGAAGCTTTCTTT. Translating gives CASSVSTGMNTEAFF.

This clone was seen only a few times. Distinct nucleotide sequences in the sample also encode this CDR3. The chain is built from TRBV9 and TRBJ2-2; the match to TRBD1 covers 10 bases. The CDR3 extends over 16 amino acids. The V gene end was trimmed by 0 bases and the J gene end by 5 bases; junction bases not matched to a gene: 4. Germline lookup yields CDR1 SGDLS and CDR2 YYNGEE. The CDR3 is CASSVGQGAGTGELFF. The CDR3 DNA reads TGTGCCAGCAGCGTAGGACAGGGGGCGGGTACCGGGGAGCTGTTTTTT.

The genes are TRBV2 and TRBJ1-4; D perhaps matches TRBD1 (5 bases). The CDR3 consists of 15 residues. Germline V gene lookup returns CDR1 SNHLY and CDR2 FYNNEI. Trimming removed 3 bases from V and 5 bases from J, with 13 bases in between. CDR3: CASSDTGDSNEKLFF. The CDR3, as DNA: TGTGCCAGCAGTGATACGGGGGACTCGAATGAAAAACTGTTTTTT.

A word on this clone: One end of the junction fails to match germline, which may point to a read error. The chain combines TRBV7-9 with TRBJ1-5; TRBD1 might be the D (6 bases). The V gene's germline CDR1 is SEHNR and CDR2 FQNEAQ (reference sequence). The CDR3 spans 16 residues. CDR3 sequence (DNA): TGTTCCAGCAGCTTAGGCAGGGGCCGGAGTAATCAGCCCCAGCATTTT. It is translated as CSSSLGRGRSNQPQHF.